The rows below give T cell receptor beta chains drawn from one sample of a study of blood T cell repertoires in COVID-19. Clones were read by immunoSEQ multiplex PCR, and TCRdb kept only the in-frame ones, dropping some. The data hold 150,000 to 200,000 clones, with 65% to 85% observed a single time. Material for sequencing was peripheral blood. The origin of the receptors is a human donor with acute or convalescent COVID-19. The donor label of this sample is uncertain. The CDR3 runs from the conserved cysteine through the conserved F or W. A D gene is named only where the DNA matches it firmly. Only some rows state a clone size, as once, few, many or a class for expanded clones.

>TRBJ1-2|TRBV3-1/TRBV3-2|NA|NA
TGTGCCAGCAGCCGTGAGGACCTCAGGAGGTATGGCTACACCTTC
CASSREDLRRYGYTF
>TRBJ1-1|TRBV19|NA|NA
TGTGCCAGTACCGAATCCCCCCGCAGAGGTGAAGCTTTCTTT
CASTESPRRGEAFF
>TRBJ2-3|TRBV5-4|NA|NA
TGTGCCAGCAGCTTGGAGGGCGGGACTAGCACAGATACGCAGTATTTT
CASSLEGGTSTDTQYF
>TRBJ2-5|TRBV9|NA|TRBD2
TGTGCCAGCAGCGTATCTGGACTAGTCCCTCAAGAGACCCAGTACTTC
CASSVSGLVPQETQYF
>TRBJ2-7|TRBV28|NA|NA
TGTGCCAGCAGTTCTAGGTCGGGATTATCCTACGAGCAGTACTTC
CASSSRSGLSYEQYF
>TRBJ1-5|TRBV5-8|NA|TRBD1
TGTGCCAGCAGCGCCCGGGACAGGGGCAATCAGCCCCAGCATTTT
CASSARDRGNQPQHF
>TRBJ2-1|TRBV19|NA|NA
TGTGCCAGTAGTATCCCCAGGGGTGAGCAGTTCTTC
CASSIPRGEQFF
>TRBJ1-5|TRBV19|NA|NA
TGTGCCAGTAGTATGCCGGGGGGTATAAGGGTGCCCCAGCATTTT
CASSMPGGIRVPQHF
>TRBJ2-2|TRBV3-1/TRBV3-2|NA|NA
TGTGCCAGCAGCCAACCTATAAGTAAGAACACCGGGGAGCTGTTTTTT
CASSQPISKNTGELFF
>TRBJ2-7|TRBV7-2|NA|NA
TGTGCCAGCAGCTTAGTGGCCACCTACGAGCAGTACTTC
CASSLVATYEQYF
>TRBJ2-5|TRBV6-1|NA|TRBD2
TGTGCCAGCAGTGAAGGGCTAGCGGGAGGTGTGGAGACCCAGTACTTC
CASSEGLAGGVETQYF
>TRBJ2-1|TRBV9|NA|TRBD1
TGTGCCAGCGGTATCGGGACAGGCGTGACTGAGCAGTTCTTC
CASGIGTGVTEQFF
>TRBJ1-2|TRBV11-2|once|TRBD1
TGTGCCAGCAGCCCAGGGACAGGGTTCTATGGCTACACCTTC
CASSPGTGFYGYTF
>TRBJ2-7|TRBV4-2|NA|NA
TGTGCCAGCAGCCAAGTTGGCCTCCCCTACGAGCAGTACTTC
CASSQVGLPYEQYF
>TRBJ1-1|TRBV5-4|NA|NA
TGTGCCAGCAACCCGCAGGGAATAAAAATGAACACTGAAGCTTTCTTT
CASNPQGIKMNTEAFF
>TRBJ2-5|TRBV14|NA|TRBD2
TGTGCCAGCAGCCAAGACCTAGCGGGATGGGACCAAGAGACCCAGTACTTC
CASSQDLAGWDQETQYF
>TRBJ1-1|TRBV6-5|NA|NA
TGTGCCAGCAGAAGAGGGCAGGAGAACACTGAAGCTTTCTTT
CASRRGQENTEAFF
>TRBJ2-5|TRBV28|NA|NA
TGTGCCAGCAGTTTTGGGGGCGTGGGGGACCAGTACTTC
CASSFGGVGDQYF
>TRBJ1-5|TRBV7-9|NA|NA
TGTGCCAGCAGCCTCCCTAATCAGCCCCAGCATTTT
CASSLPNQPQHF
>TRBJ1-1|TRBV5-1|NA|TRBD1
TGCGCCAGCAGCCGAACTCGACAGGGATCCACTGAAGCTTTCTTT
CASSRTRQGSTEAFF
>TRBJ1-2|TRBV2|NA|NA
TGTGCCAGCAACATGGACACTATTGGCTACACCTTC
CASNMDTIGYTF
>TRBJ1-3|TRBV7-2|NA|TRBD1
TGTGCCAGCAGCCCCCAGACAGGGGATTCTGGAAGCACCATATATTTT
CASSPQTGDSGSTIYF
>TRBJ1-2|TRBV4-1|NA|NA
TGCGCCAGCAGCCAAGTCGCCAGTGTACATGGCTACACCTTC
CASSQVASVHGYTF
>TRBJ2-1|TRBV27|once|TRBD1
TGTGCCAGCAGTAAGTTGGGACAGGGACCAAATGAGCAGTTCTTC
CASSKLGQGPNEQFF
>TRBJ1-5|TRBV2|NA|NA
TGTGCCAGCAGAGGGGGAGACGCCGGCGGCAATCAGCCCCAGCATTTT
CASRGGDAGGNQPQHF
>TRBJ2-2|TRBV2|NA|NA
TGTGCCAGCAGTGAATGGCCCAGCGGAGGGGAGCTGTTTTTT
CASSEWPSGGELFF
>TRBJ1-2|TRBV6-5|NA|NA
TGTGCCAGCACCGAAGGTGTCAGCGTCGATGGCTACACCTTC
CASTEGVSVDGYTF
>TRBJ1-2|TRBV5-4|NA|TRBD1
TGTGCCAGCAGGGGGACAGAATCTAACTATGGCTACACCTTC
CASRGTESNYGYTF
>TRBJ2-5|TRBV18|NA|TRBD2
TGTGCCAGCTCACCAACCGGGACTAGCGGGGGGGAAGAGACCCAGTACTTC
CASSPTGTSGGEETQYF
>TRBJ2-3|TRBV27|NA|TRBD1
TGTGCCAGCAGTTCGGGACAGGGTGGAACAGATACGCAGTATTTT
CASSSGQGGTDTQYF
>TRBJ1-2|TRBV14|NA|TRBD1
TGTGCCAGCAGCCAAAATTTCAGGGGGGCCTATGGCTACACCTTC
CASSQNFRGAYGYTF
>TRBJ2-2|TRBV7-3|NA|NA
TGTGCCAGCAGCCGGGACTGGGACACCGGGGAGCTGTTTTTT
CASSRDWDTGELFF
>TRBJ1-4|TRBV30|many|TRBD1
TGTGCCTGGACTTCTGTCTGGGACAGGATTGCAACTAATGAAAAACTGTTTTTT
CAWTSVWDRIATNEKLFF
>TRBJ2-1|TRBV7-2|few|NA
TGTGCCAGCAGCCCACGCGGGACCCCGGGGAATGAGCAGTTCTTC
CASSPRGTPGNEQFF
>TRBJ2-3|TRBV5-4|NA|NA
TGTGCCAGCAGCTTCGGGAATACGCAGTATTTT
CASSFGNTQYF
>TRBJ1-6|TRBV14|NA|TRBD1
TGTGCCAGCAGCCAAGGACAGGGGGCAATTGCACCCCTCCACTTT
CASSQGQGAIAPLHF
>TRBJ2-1|TRBV3-1/TRBV3-2|NA|NA
TGTGCCAGCAGCCAAGAGGCCCTCACGTTCTTC
CASSQEALTFF
>TRBJ2-3|TRBV30|NA|NA
TGTGCCGCCCATGGGGCGGTAGGCACAGATACGCAGTATTTT
CAAHGAVGTDTQYF
>TRBJ2-1|TRBV13|NA|NA
TGTGCCAGCAGCAAACAGGGCGGGGGCTACAATGAGCAGTTCTTC
CASSKQGGGYNEQFF
>TRBJ1-5|TRBV7-2|NA|NA
TGTGCCAGCAGCTTAGCAGTGACGGGGGGCAGCTCGCCCCAGCATTTT
CASSLAVTGGSSPQHF
>TRBJ1-4|TRBV6-1|once|NA
TGTGCCAGCAGTGGGGAGGATGAAAAACTGTTTTTT
CASSGEDEKLFF
>TRBJ2-7|TRBV7-2|NA|TRBD1
TGTGCCAGCAGCCCAGGGGGCGGGAAGCCTCACGAGCAGTACTTC
CASSPGGGKPHEQYF
>TRBJ2-3|TRBV6-2/TRBV6-3|few|NA
TGTGCCAGCAGCGCTCGCCGGGACACGCGCACAGATACGCAGTATTTT
CASSARRDTRTDTQYF
>TRBJ1-1|TRBV5-6|NA|TRBD1
TGTGCCAGCAGCTTCGCACAGGGGGACACTGAAGCTTTCTTT
CASSFAQGDTEAFF
>TRBJ1-2|TRBV9|NA|TRBD1
TGTGCCAGCAGCGCCCTGGCCCTGGGACAGGGTTCTTATGGCTACACCTTC
CASSALALGQGSYGYTF
>TRBJ1-1|TRBV7-3|NA|NA
TGTGCCAGCAGCTCCCGTGGTGGGGCCACTGAAGCTTTCTTT
CASSSRGGATEAFF
>TRBJ2-7|TRBV5-1|NA|TRBD2
TGCGCCAGCAGCTTGCAACCGGGACTAGCGGGAGTCGAGCAGTACTTC
CASSLQPGLAGVEQYF
>TRBJ2-5|TRBV5-4|NA|TRBD2
TGTGCCAGCAGCCCGGGCGGGGGGTTACAAGAGACCCAGTACTTC
CASSPGGGLQETQYF
>TRBJ1-4|TRBV19|few|TRBD1
TGTGCCAGTAGTACCAGGGGGTCTAATGAAAAACTGTTTTTT
CASSTRGSNEKLFF
>TRBJ2-5|TRBV16|NA|NA
TGTGCCAGCAGCCCAGCCAGGGCCCCAGAGACCCAGTACTTC
CASSPARAPETQYF
>TRBJ2-1|TRBV4-2|NA|TRBD1
TGTGCCAGCAGCCAAATTCAAATTGGGACAGGGGGCAATGAGCAGTTCTTC
CASSQIQIGTGGNEQFF
>TRBJ2-5|TRBV7-3|NA|TRBD2
TGTGCCAGCAGCTTAACTAGCGGGAGCCATGAGACCCAGTACTTC
CASSLTSGSHETQYF
>TRBJ1-2|TRBV6-4|once|TRBD1
TGTGCCAGCAGTGACGGGACAGGGTACTATGGCTACACCTTC
CASSDGTGYYGYTF
>TRBJ1-1|TRBV30|NA|NA
TGTGCCTGGCTTAAAATCGGCCTCGGGGACACTGAAGCTTTCTTT
CAWLKIGLGDTEAFF